This T cell receptor beta chain was found in a study of radiotherapy plus CTLA-4 blockade in lung cancer. Regarding this clone: Its antigen is as yet unknown.

Germline V CDR1 and CDR2: MNHEY, SVGAGI. This CDR3 is built from 14 residues. V shed 5 bases, J shed 11 bases, and the junction held 13 bases outside the gene matches. Study findings and constraints: Blood TCR clones of tumor origin expanded after radiotherapy plus ipilimumab. Early clone dynamics of blood T cells, plus interferon-beta, reportedly predicted response best.

The repertoire was sequenced with immunoSEQ multiplex PCR; TCRdb's copy has only in-frame clones and lacks some. The table records under 65,000 clones, about 76% of them present only once. V is TRBV6-5 and J is TRBJ2-7, with 9 positions matching TRBD1. The receptor was isolated from a human donor with non-small cell lung cancer who had a complete response to radiotherapy plus ipilimumab. Source: peripheral blood, taken from a patient treated with radiotherapy plus ipilimumab. CDR3 loop: CASSLPGQGLQEYF. In nucleotides, the CDR3 is TGTGCCAGCAGTCTCCCGGGACAGGGCCTTCAGGAGTACTTC.